The clone carrying this T cell receptor (beta chain) is identified as medium-sized (0.01 to 0.1%) from frequency. Its antigen is undetermined. The donors had carbamazepine-induced Stevens-Johnson syndrome or toxic epidermal necrolysis. The sample comes from a study of T cells in severe cutaneous drug reactions. Background on the study: Patients came from Taiwan, Thailand and a European registry, 2011 to 2018. Study conclusions and caveats: Blister cells averaged roughly 31% and PBMC 4.5% to 6.5% TRBV12-4 in carbamazepine-induced Stevens-Johnson syndrome or toxic epidermal necrolysis patients.

Per germline, CDR1 SNHLY and CDR2 FYNNEI. The CDR3 covers 14 residues. Bulk and single-cell libraries used iRepertoire multiplex PCR with TCR subtype-specific primers. Multiplex PCR targeting V, D and J genes made bulk TCR beta libraries. TCRdb re-called the multiplex PCR reads and gives one entry per CDR3 protein, without DNA. Found here are about 1,000 distinct CDR3 sequences; the top ten clones hold 16%. The TCR sequence derives from a human donor with Stevens-Johnson syndrome, a severe cutaneous drug reaction. This chain joins TRBV2 and TRBJ2-4. The sample was PBMCs. CDR3 region: CASSESLAKNIQYF.